This T cell receptor beta chain derives from a study of blood T cells in healthy people across ages. With a J-beta primer mix and a sample-barcoded 5' primer, a second PCR ran roughly 6 to 11 cycles. One entry per CDR3 protein, called by TCRdb with MiXCR from the 5' RACE reads. In the table there are about 1.1 million distinct CDR3 sequences, under 40% of which are singletons. V gave up 1 base and J gave up 4 bases; unmatched junction bases: 7. Looked up from germline, CDR1 is DFQATT and CDR2 is SNEGSKA (reference sequence). The length of the CDR3 is 16 residues. The gene calls are TRBV20-1 and TRBJ2-1, with 10 bases fitting TRBD2. This receptor was obtained from a man in his late teens or twenties in good health. Sequenced: blood. The CDR3 DNA reads TGCAGTGCTAGAGTGGCTAGCGGGGGCAAGTACAATGAGCAGTTCTTC. This gives the protein CSARVASGGKYNEQFF.